This T cell receptor (beta chain) was identified during a study of blood T cell repertoires in COVID-19. With 1 base clipped from V and 3 bases from J, the junction kept 4 bases outside the gene matches. This CDR3 has 16 amino acids. Germline V gene sequence: CDR1 SGHVS, CDR2 FNYEAQ. Clones were read by immunoSEQ multiplex PCR, and TCRdb kept only the in-frame ones, dropping some. The sample lists about 150,000 clones; roughly 80% were seen once. This receptor was obtained from a man aged 55 to 70 with acute or convalescent COVID-19. This sequence joins TRBV7-6 and TRBJ2-3; 10 nucleotides agree with TRBD2. Sequenced: peripheral blood. The CDR3 bases are TGTGCCAGCAGCTTAGGGGCTAGCGGGGGAACAGATACGCAGTATTTT. It yields the protein CASSLGASGGTDTQYF. Full variable domain (outside the CDR3, taken from reference TRBV7-6 and TRBJ2-3): GAGVSQSPRYKVTKRGQDVALRCDPISGHVSLYWYRQALGQGPEFLTYFNYEAQQDKSGLPNDRFSAERPEGSISTLTIQRTEQRDSAMYRCASSLGASGGTDTQYFGPGTRLTVL.